Listed here are 21 T cell receptor beta chains from one sample, sequenced in a study of cytomegalovirus exposure and HLA in healthy donors. TCRdb keeps only in-frame clones here, not all; method: immunoSEQ multiplex PCR. In the table there are around 150,000 clones, 88% of which are singletons. The sample consisted of PBMCs. All receptors derive from a man aged 18 to 30 in good health and CMV-seronegative.

This chain connects TRBV29-1 to TRBJ2-1, with 7 bases lining up with TRBD2. The CDR3 contains 11 residues. Germline V CDR1 and CDR2: SQVTM, ANQGSEA. In DNA, the CDR3 is TGCAACACTGAGCGGGGAAAGGACCTGTTCTTC. This translates into CNTERGKDLFF.

The chain carries TRBV5-1 and TRBJ2-1; 10 positions agree with TRBD2. This CDR3 has 15 residues. V lost 4 bases, J lost 4 bases, and 5 bases stayed unmatched. The germline CDR1 and CDR2 sequences are SGHRS and YFSETQ. The CDR3 reads CASSIGLAVYNEQFF. The DNA for the CDR3 is TGCGCCAGCAGCATAGGACTAGCGGTTTACAATGAGCAGTTCTTC.

The chain has TRBV7-2 and TRBJ2-7; D is unresolved. This CDR3 comprises 14 residues. Per germline, CDR1 SGHTA and CDR2 FQGNSA. V lost 5 bases and J 5 bases, leaving 16 bases between the germline ends. The CDR3 sequence: CASSPPTRMDEQYF. The CDR3 nucleotides read TGTGCCAGCAGCCCCCCGACGCGGATGGACGAGCAGTACTTC.

The chain combines TRBV28 with TRBJ1-1; a weak D match, TRBD1 (5 bases). Germline V gene data show CDR1 as MDHEN and CDR2 as SYDVKM. V was shortened by 6 bases and J by 1 base, with 12 bases between the two germline ends. The length of the CDR3 is 14 residues. This CDR3 is CASSVLQGNTEAFF. Written as DNA, the CDR3 is TGTGCCAGCAGCGTGTTGCAGGGGAACACTGAAGCTTTCTTT.

The V call is TRBV2, the J call TRBJ2-1; unclear D gene. This CDR3 region has 11 residues. Germline CDR1 SNHLY, CDR2 FYNNEI. V was pared by 9 bases and J by 7 bases, with 10 bases between. CDR3 sequence reads: CARTERNEQFF. The CDR3 DNA follows: TGTGCCAGGACCGAGAGGAATGAGCAGTTCTTC.

The chain recombines TRBV5-1 with TRBJ2-5, with 8 bases identical to TRBD1. Germline V gene sequence: CDR1 SGHRS, CDR2 YFSETQ. The CDR3 has 14 amino acids. With 4 bases clipped from V and 3 bases from J, the junction kept 5 bases outside the gene matches. This CDR3 reads CASSLQTGEETQYF. The CDR3 DNA reads as TGCGCCAGCAGCCTGCAGACAGGGGAAGAGACCCAGTACTTC.

The rearrangement links TRBV5-4 to TRBJ2-7, with 12 bases identical to TRBD1. CDR3 size: 16 residues. Germline lookup yields CDR1 SGHNT and CDR2 YYREEE (reference sequence). The junction had 7 bases not matched to a gene; V was cut back by 4 bases and J by 2 bases. The chain's CDR3 is CASSATGTGGAYEQYF. CDR3 DNA sequence: TGTGCCAGCAGCGCCACCGGGACAGGGGGCGCCTACGAGCAGTACTTC.

As regards this clone: Other nucleotide sequences from this sample produce the same CDR3. The chain employs TRBV28 and TRBJ2-5; D is unresolved. CDR1 is MDHEN and CDR2 is SYDVKM in the germline V gene. The germline V and J ends were trimmed by 3 bases and 3 bases, with 8 bases remaining between them. The CDR3 has 13 residues. DNA for the CDR3: TGTGCCAGCAGTTTGGGCAGAGAAGAGACCCAGTACTTC. This gives the protein CASSLGREETQYF.

The chain is built from TRBV11-2 and TRBJ1-6; TRBD1 matches 8 bases. Germline lookup yields CDR1 SGHAT and CDR2 FQNNGV. V trimming: 2 bases; J trimming: 9 bases; junction bases outside the gene matches: 9. The CDR3 has 16 amino acids. The CDR3 loop reads CASSLWTGRPGSPLHF. The DNA for the CDR3 is TGTGCCAGCAGCTTATGGACAGGGCGGCCGGGTTCACCCCTCCACTTT. Using reference TRBV11-2 and TRBJ1-6 for the parts outside the CDR3, the full variable domain is EAGVAQSPRYKIIEKRQSVAFWCNPISGHATLYWYQQILGQGPKLLIQFQNNGVVDDSQLPKDRFSAERLKGVDSTLKIQPAKLEDSAVYLCASSLWTGRPGSPLHFGNGTRLTVT.

This chain connects TRBV27 to TRBJ2-1, with a tentative D call TRBD2 (6 bases). Trimming removed 1 base at V and 5 bases at J, with 18 bases between. The CDR3 consists of 17 residues. Per germline, CDR1 MNHEY and CDR2 SMNVEV (reference sequence). CDR3 nucleotides: TGTGCCAGCAGTTTATGGGCAGGGACTTTACTCGACAATGAGCAGTTCTTC. The encoded protein is CASSLWAGTLLDNEQFF.

This chain joins TRBV5-4 and TRBJ1-1, with D perhaps matching TRBD1 (5 bases). V lost 1 base and J 1 base, leaving 17 bases between the germline ends. This CDR3 region has 17 residues. The germline V gene has CDR1 SGHNT and CDR2 YYREEE (reference sequence). The chain's CDR3 is CASSLKFGQGRNTEAFF. CDR3 nucleotide sequence: TGTGCCAGCAGCTTGAAATTTGGGCAGGGTAGGAACACTGAAGCTTTCTTT.

The V and J genes are TRBV28 and TRBJ2-1; 10 bases match TRBD2. J gave up 0 bases and V 4 bases, and 0 bases lay outside the gene matches. The germline CDR1 and CDR2 sequences are MDHEN and SYDVKM. The CDR3 extends over 15 amino acids. The CDR3 region is CASSSSGSSYNEQFF. The CDR3 coding sequence is TGTGCCAGCAGTTCTAGCGGGAGCTCCTACAATGAGCAGTTCTTC.

This clone was counted a single time. V and J are TRBV6-1 and TRBJ1-4; TRBD1 matches at 7 bases. CDR1 MNHNS and CDR2 SASEGT come from the germline V gene. This CDR3 has 13 residues. J gave up 6 bases and V 6 bases, and 4 bases lay outside the gene matches. The CDR3 here is CASRIDRDEKLFF. In nucleotides, the CDR3 is TGTGCCAGCAGGATAGACAGGGATGAAAAACTGTTTTTT.

V and J are TRBV5-1 and TRBJ1-4; TRBD1 agrees at 8 bases. There are 15 residues in the CDR3. Losses at the gene ends were 2 bases for V and 7 bases for J; bases not matched to a gene: 7. Germline CDR1 is SGHRS and CDR2 is YFSETQ. The CDR3: CASSFVQGAGEKLFF. Written as DNA, the CDR3 is TGCGCCAGCAGCTTTGTGCAGGGGGCGGGTGAAAAACTGTTTTTT. The full variable domain, completed using reference TRBV5-1 and TRBJ1-4, is KAGVTQTPRYLIKTRGQQVTLSCSPISGHRSVSWYQQTPGQGLQFLFEYFSETQRNKGNFPGRFSGRQFSNSRSEMNVSTLELGDSALYLCASSFVQGAGEKLFFGSGTQLSVL.

This sequence joins TRBV11-2 and TRBJ2-7; 9 bases map to TRBD1. Losses at the gene ends were 4 bases for V and 1 base for J; bases not matched to a gene: 5. The germline gives CDR1 SGHAT, CDR2 FQNNGV. The CDR3 length is 15 residues. CDR3 loop: CASSSSGTGSYEQYF. The CDR3 DNA reads TGTGCCAGCAGCTCTTCCGGGACAGGGTCCTACGAGCAGTACTTC.

The CDR3: CASSLTASRPAGEQFF. For the CDR3, the DNA is TGTGCCAGCAGTTTAACGGCTAGCAGACCCGCCGGTGAGCAGTTCTTC. The chain joins TRBV27 to TRBJ2-1, with D perhaps matching TRBD2 (5 bases). The V and J ends lost 2 bases and 9 bases respectively, with 20 bases between them. This CDR3 has 16 amino acids. Germline CDR1 reads MNHEY; CDR2 reads SMNVEV (reference sequence).

This chain connects TRBV7-6 to TRBJ2-5; D is perhaps TRBD2 (6 bases). Germline V lookup: CDR1 SGHVS, CDR2 FNYEAQ. The CDR3 loop spans 11 amino acids. V was trimmed by 10 bases and J by 5 bases, leaving 11 bases between them. CDR3 DNA sequence: TGTGCCACTGGGGGGTGGGAGACCCAGTACTTC. It codes for CATGGWETQYF.

This clone occurred a few times. The chain joins TRBV11-3 to TRBJ1-2, with TRBD1 matching over 9 bases. Germline values: CDR1 SGHNT, CDR2 YENEEA. The CDR3 totals 14 residues. The junction had 4 bases not matched to a gene; V was cut back by 2 bases and J by 6 bases. CDR3 in DNA: TGTGCCAGCAGCTTACGGGGACAGGGAAATGGCTACACCTTC. It codes for CASSLRGQGNGYTF.

The chain carries TRBV15 and TRBJ2-1, with 13 bases lining up with TRBD2. The length of the CDR3 is 16 residues. J lost 4 bases, V lost 4 bases, and 4 bases had no gene match. Germline lookup yields CDR1 LNHNV and CDR2 YYDKDF (reference sequence). In DNA form, the CDR3 reads TGTGCCACCAGCAAATGGACTAGCGGGAGATACAATGAGCAGTTCTTC. Its protein is CATSKWTSGRYNEQFF.

The chain's CDR3 is CASSPGQGRHYPGNTIYF. The CDR3 DNA sequence: TGTGCCAGCAGCCCAGGACAGGGGAGACACTATCCTGGAAACACCATATATTTT. This chain connects TRBV5-6 to TRBJ1-3, with TRBD1 matching over 9 bases. In germline, CDR1 is SGHDT, CDR2 YYEEEE. Germline trimming cut 4 bases from V and 2 bases from J; bases unmatched to any gene: 13. The CDR3 covers 18 residues.

The chain is built from TRBV25-1 and TRBJ1-4; tentatively, D is TRBD1 (5 bases). The CDR3 length is 14 residues. Germline V CDR1 and CDR2: MGHDK, SYGVNS. V was trimmed by 4 bases and J by 8 bases, leaving 14 bases between them. CDR3 bases: TGTGCCAGCAGTGGGCGGGGAGGGGCGGAAAAACTGTTTTTT. Protein: CASSGRGGAEKLFF.